A single sample is the source of the 10 T cell receptor beta chains below, sequenced in a study of cytomegalovirus exposure and HLA in healthy donors. This table comes from immunoSEQ multiplex PCR, and its TCRdb copy is limited to in-frame clones, with some not included. The sample has 80,000 to 100,000 clones; around nine tenths are singletons. Sequencing was carried out using PBMCs. Receptor source: a woman aged 30 to 39 in good health and CMV-seronegative.

V gene TRBV5-1 combines with J gene TRBJ1-5; D may be TRBD1 (6 bases). Germline-derived CDR1 and CDR2 are SGHRS and YFSETQ. V shed 0 bases and J shed 1 base, with 8 bases lying between them. The CDR3 length is 15 residues. The CDR3 sequence is CASSLDRASNQPQHF. The CDR3 bases are TGCGCCAGCAGCTTGGACAGGGCCAGCAATCAGCCCCAGCATTTT. The full variable domain, with the rest looked up from reference TRBV5-1 and TRBJ1-5, is KAGVTQTPRYLIKTRGQQVTLSCSPISGHRSVSWYQQTPGQGLQFLFEYFSETQRNKGNFPGRFSGRQFSNSRSEMNVSTLELGDSALYLCASSLDRASNQPQHFGDGTRLSIL.

This chain uses TRBV9 with TRBJ1-2, with 9 bases fitting TRBD1. Unmatched junction bases numbered 9, after V lost 2 bases and J lost 10 bases. This CDR3 region has 14 residues. The germline V gene encodes CDR1 SGDLS and CDR2 YYNGEE. The CDR3 is CASSVNTGGRSYTF. CDR3 bases: TGTGCCAGCAGCGTCAACACAGGGGGCCGGTCCTACACCTTC.

V usage is TRBV19 and J usage is TRBJ2-3, with 7 bases aligning to TRBD2. Per germline, CDR1 LNHDA and CDR2 SQIVND (reference sequence). This CDR3 has 14 residues. With V trimmed by 9 bases and J by 3 bases, 9 bases remained unmatched. The CDR3 reads CASKQEGGTDTQYF. DNA of the CDR3: TGTGCCAGCAAGCAGGAGGGAGGGACAGATACGCAGTATTTT.

V is TRBV7-3 and J is TRBJ2-3, with 11 positions matching TRBD2. There are 15 residues in the CDR3. The germline gives CDR1 SGHTA, CDR2 FQGTGA. Trimming took 1 base from V and 5 from J; bases not matched to a gene: 2. The CDR3, as DNA: TGTGCCAGCAGCTTAAATGGACTAGCGGGAGATACGCAGTATTTT. Translating gives CASSLNGLAGDTQYF.

The chain links TRBV9 to TRBJ2-1; D is perhaps TRBD2 (6 bases). The germline gives CDR1 SGDLS, CDR2 YYNGEE. The length of the CDR3 is 16 residues. The germline V and J ends were trimmed by 0 bases and 5 bases, with 15 bases remaining between them. CDR3 protein: CASSVGGIADHNEQFF. CDR3 nucleotide sequence: TGTGCCAGCAGCGTAGGAGGAATAGCGGATCACAATGAGCAGTTCTTC.

V gene TRBV11-1 combines with J gene TRBJ2-5, with 7 bases that match TRBD2. Germline V CDR1 and CDR2: SGHAT, FQDESV (reference sequence). This CDR3 spans 16 amino acids. Trimming at V came to 2 bases and at J to 4 bases, leaving 10 bases not matched to a gene. The CDR3 region has the DNA TGTGCCAGCAGCTTATCTTCCGGGGCGGGAGTAGAGACCCAGTACTTC. This translates into CASSLSSGAGVETQYF.

This clone was picked up many times. The J gene is TRBJ2-7, the V gene TRBV5-1; 9 bases map to TRBD2. This CDR3 is built from 16 residues. CDR1 is SGHRS and CDR2 is YFSETQ in the germline V gene. The V gene end was trimmed by 4 bases and the J gene end by 1 base; junction bases not matched to a gene: 9. The CDR3: CASSGRTSGSSYEQYF. CDR3 nucleotide sequence: TGCGCCAGCAGCGGTCGTACTAGCGGGTCTTCCTACGAGCAGTACTTC. Variable domain in full (rest from reference TRBV5-1 and TRBJ2-7): KAGVTQTPRYLIKTRGQQVTLSCSPISGHRSVSWYQQTPGQGLQFLFEYFSETQRNKGNFPGRFSGRQFSNSRSEMNVSTLELGDSALYLCASSGRTSGSSYEQYFGPGTRLTVT.

This clone was detected only a few times. The chain recombines TRBV7-3 with TRBJ2-7; the D gene is possibly TRBD1 (6 bases). The CDR3 has 14 amino acids. Deletions cut 0 bases from V and 3 bases from J, with 9 bases between. Germline loops: CDR1 SGHTA, CDR2 FQGTGA. The CDR3 nucleotides are TGTGCCAGCAGCTTAACGAGAGGGGGCTACGAGCAGTACTTC. It yields the protein CASSLTRGGYEQYF.

V and J are TRBV13 and TRBJ2-7, with TRBD2 matching over 7 bases. The CDR3 has 13 residues. The trim removed 5 bases at V and 0 bases at J, leaving 1 base unmatched. The germline gives CDR1 PRHDT, CDR2 FYEKMQ (reference sequence). The CDR3 is CASSRTSSYEQYF. CDR3 nucleotide sequence: TGTGCCAGCAGCAGGACTAGCTCCTACGAGCAGTACTTC.

The chain is built from TRBV28 and TRBJ2-7; D is ambiguous. V gave up 6 bases and J gave up 5 bases, with 20 bases separating them. Per the germline V gene, CDR1 is MDHEN and CDR2 is SYDVKM. CDR3 length equals 15 residues. CDR3 protein: CASSRLGTSRNEQYF. For the CDR3, the DNA is TGTGCCAGCAGCCGCCTGGGCACGTCCCGGAACGAGCAGTACTTC.